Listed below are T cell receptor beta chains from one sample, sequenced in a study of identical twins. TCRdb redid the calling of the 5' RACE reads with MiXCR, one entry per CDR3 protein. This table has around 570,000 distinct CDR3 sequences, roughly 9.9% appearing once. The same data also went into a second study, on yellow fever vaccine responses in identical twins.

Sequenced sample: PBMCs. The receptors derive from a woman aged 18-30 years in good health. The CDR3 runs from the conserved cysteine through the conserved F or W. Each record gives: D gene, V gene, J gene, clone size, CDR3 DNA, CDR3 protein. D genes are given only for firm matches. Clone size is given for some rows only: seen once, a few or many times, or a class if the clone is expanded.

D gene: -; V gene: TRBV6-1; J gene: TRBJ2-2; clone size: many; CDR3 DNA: TGTGCCAGCAGAGAAGGGACGCAGTCCACCGGGGAGCTGTTTTTT; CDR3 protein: CASREGTQSTGELFF
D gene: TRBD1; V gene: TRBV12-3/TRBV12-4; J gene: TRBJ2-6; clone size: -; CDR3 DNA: TGTGCCAGCAGCCCGACAGGGTTTACTGGGGCCAACGTCCTGACTTTC; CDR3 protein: CASSPTGFTGANVLTF
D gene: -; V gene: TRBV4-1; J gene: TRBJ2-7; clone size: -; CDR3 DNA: TGCGCCAGCAGCCAAGATAGGGGGTTCGAGCAGTACTTC; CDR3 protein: CASSQDRGFEQYF
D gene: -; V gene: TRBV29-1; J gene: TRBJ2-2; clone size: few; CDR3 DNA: TGCAGCGTTGAAGATGCAAGGGACCCGAACACCGGGGAGCTGTTTTTT; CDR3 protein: CSVEDARDPNTGELFF
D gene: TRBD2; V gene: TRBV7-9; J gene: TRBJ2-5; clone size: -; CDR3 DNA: TGTGCCAGCAGCTTCACGGGAGGTGTAGAGACCCAGTACTTC; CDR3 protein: CASSFTGGVETQYF
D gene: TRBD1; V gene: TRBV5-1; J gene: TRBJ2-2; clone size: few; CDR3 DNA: TGCGCCAGCAGCTACCGGGACAGCTACACCGGGGAGCTGTTTTTT; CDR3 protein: CASSYRDSYTGELFF
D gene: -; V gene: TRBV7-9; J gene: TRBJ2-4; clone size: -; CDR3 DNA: TGTGCCAGCGCCTTCTCGCTAAACATTCAGTACTTC; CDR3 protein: CASAFSLNIQYF
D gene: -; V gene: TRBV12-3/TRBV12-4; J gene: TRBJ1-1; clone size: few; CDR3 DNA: TGTGCCAGCAGCCCCCCGAGGGGTATGGGCACTGAAGCTTTCTTT; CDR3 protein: CASSPPRGMGTEAFF
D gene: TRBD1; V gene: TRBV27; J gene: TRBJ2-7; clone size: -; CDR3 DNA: TGTGCCAGCAGTTCTATCCCCGGGACAGGAGGTCTCTACGAGCAGTACTTC; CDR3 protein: CASSSIPGTGGLYEQYF
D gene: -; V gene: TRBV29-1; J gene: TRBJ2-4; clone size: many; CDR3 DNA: TGCAGCGTTGAAAGTCCGTGGTACAGGGGAGGTGGGAAAGCCAAAAACATTCAGTACTTC; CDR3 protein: CSVESPWYRGGGKAKNIQYF
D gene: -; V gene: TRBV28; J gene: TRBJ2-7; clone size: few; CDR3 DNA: TGTGCCAGCAGTCGCACCGGTGGGAGTGAATCCTACGAGCAGTACTTC; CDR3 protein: CASSRTGGSESYEQYF
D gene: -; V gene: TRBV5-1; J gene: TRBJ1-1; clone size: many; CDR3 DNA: TGCGCCAGCAGCTTGGAAAGTCTGATGAACACTGAAGCTTTCTTT; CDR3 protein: CASSLESLMNTEAFF
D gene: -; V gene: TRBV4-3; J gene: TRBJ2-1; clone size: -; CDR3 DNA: TGCGCCAGCAGCCAAGATCTGGGCAGGGTGGGCAATGAGCAGTTCTTC; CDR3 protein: CASSQDLGRVGNEQFF
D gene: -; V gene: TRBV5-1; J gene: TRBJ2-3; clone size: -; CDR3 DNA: TGCGCCAGCAGCCCGGATGGCCCCATGGATACGCAGTATTTT; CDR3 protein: CASSPDGPMDTQYF
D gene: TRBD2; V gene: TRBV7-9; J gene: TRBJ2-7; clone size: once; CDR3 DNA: TGTGCCAGCAGCTTAATTGGGGCGGGGGGCACCTACGAGCAGTACTTC; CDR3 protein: CASSLIGAGGTYEQYF